One sample yielded the 26 T cell receptor beta chains listed below, sequenced in a study of T cell repertoires in cytomegalovirus infection. One entry per CDR3 protein, called by TCRdb with MiXCR from the reads. Here the sample spans about 740,000 distinct CDR3 sequences, 30% to 40% being singletons. No antigen has been identified for these receptors. Sequencing used cultured PBMCs, obtained from culture after CMV antigen stimulation. The receptor set was obtained from a human donor in good health (CMV status not recorded). Some clones in this sample may be carry-over from other donors' samples.

This clonotype was recorded a few times. CDR3 residues: CASSRQAGGPGGELFF. CDR3 nucleotide sequence: TGTGCCAGCAGCCGTCAAGCGGGAGGGCCGGGCGGGGAGCTGTTTTTT. V gene TRBV7-2 combines with J gene TRBJ2-2; 10 nucleotides agree with TRBD2. J gave up 7 bases and V 5 bases, and 10 bases lay outside the gene matches. The germline V gene encodes CDR1 SGHTA and CDR2 FQGNSA. This CDR3 has 16 residues.

For this clonotype: One end of the junction does not line up with germline, which may come from a read error. The rearrangement links TRBV19 to TRBJ1-1; the D gene is possibly TRBD1 (6 bases). Germline assignment: CDR1 LNHDA and CDR2 SQIVND (reference sequence). The CDR3 has 14 amino acids. The DNA of the CDR3 is TGTGCCAGTAGTCCGACAGGTTTGGACACTAAAGCTTTCTTT. Its protein is CASSPTGLDTKAFF.

The J gene is TRBJ1-5, the V gene TRBV18; D may be TRBD1 (6 bases). V was shortened by 1 base and J by 2 bases, with 9 bases between the two germline ends. The germline V gene has CDR1 KGHSH and CDR2 LQKENI. The CDR3 totals 15 residues. Written as DNA, the CDR3 is TGTGCCAGCTCACCACAGGCAGGGGGCAATCAGCCCCAGCATTTT. Translated, it gives CASSPQAGGNQPQHF.

The chain uses TRBV7-2 and TRBJ2-3; D tentatively fits TRBD1 or TRBD2 (6 bases each). This CDR3 has 17 amino acids. V shed 0 bases and J shed 7 bases, with 20 bases lying between them. The germline V gene encodes CDR1 SGHTA and CDR2 FQGNSA. For the CDR3, the DNA is TGTGCCAGCAGCTTAGCCGGGGGCCAGATGGGGTCTTATACGCAGTATTTT. This sequence encodes CASSLAGGQMGSYTQYF.

The rearrangement links TRBV29-1 to TRBJ2-3; TRBD2 might be the D (6 bases). The CDR3 is 12 residues long. The ends were cut back, 4 bases at V and 6 bases at J, with 11 bases in the middle. Germline V gene lookup returns CDR1 SQVTM and CDR2 ANQGSEA. This CDR3 is CSVARDQDTQYF. CDR3 bases: TGCAGCGTTGCGCGGGATCAGGATACGCAGTATTTT.

This clonotype came up many times. The rearrangement joins TRBV7-8 to TRBJ1-5; TRBD1 matches 7 bases. Germline-derived CDR1 and CDR2 are SGHVS and FQNEAQ. V lost 3 bases and J lost 0; bases outside the gene matches: 17. The CDR3 loop spans 20 amino acids. CDR3 in DNA: TGTGCCAGCAGCTTCCTAAATAATCCGGGACAGAGCTATAGCAATCAGCCCCAGCATTTT. This translates into CASSFLNNPGQSYSNQPQHF.

This clonotype was seen repeatedly, ten times or more. This rearrangement joins TRBV7-2 to TRBJ2-1, with D possibly TRBD2 on 5 matching bases. V lost 5 bases and J lost 5, with 22 bases in between. Germline CDR1 is SGHTA and CDR2 is FQGNSA. There are 17 residues in the CDR3. CDR3 in DNA: TGTGCCAGCAGCACTCCTCCGACGGTACTAGTAGACAATGAGCAGTTCTTC. Protein product: CASSTPPTVLVDNEQFF.

This clonotype is a singleton in its sample. The V call is TRBV20-1, the J call TRBJ1-5; D is unclear. CDR1 is DFQATT and CDR2 is SNEGSKA in the germline V gene (reference sequence). The V gene lost 2 bases and the J gene lost 0 bases, with 5 bases spanning the gap. The CDR3 contains 13 residues. The CDR3 nucleotides read TGCAGTGCTAGAACCTATAGCAATCAGCCCCAGCATTTT. As protein: CSARTYSNQPQHF.

This clonotype occurred a few times. The CDR3 DNA reads as TGTGCCACCGCCCCGTGGCTTAATGAAAAACTGTTTTTT. Translating gives CATAPWLNEKLFF. This rearrangement joins TRBV12-3 or TRBV12-4 to TRBJ1-4, with unresolved D. Deletions cut 10 bases from V and 4 bases from J, with 13 bases between. The CDR3 totals 13 residues.

This clonotype was seen once. The rearrangement uses TRBV27 and TRBJ1-2, with 7 bases matching TRBD1. The ends lost 3 bases at V and 12 bases at J; junction bases unmatched: 13. This CDR3 spans 14 amino acids. Germline loops: CDR1 MNHEY, CDR2 SMNVEV (reference sequence). The CDR3 DNA is TGTGCCAGCAGTTTTCGGACAGGACTTGGGGGTCACACCTTC. It encodes CASSFRTGLGGHTF.

The chain recombines TRBV11-2 with TRBJ1-6; 7 bases align to TRBD1. The CDR3 totals 15 residues. The germline V gene has CDR1 SGHAT and CDR2 FQNNGV. The junction had 6 bases not matched to a gene; V was cut back by 6 bases and J by 4 bases. The CDR3 DNA is TGTGCCAGCAGGACCGGGACAGATTATAATTCACCCCTCCACTTT. Amino acid sequence: CASRTGTDYNSPLHF.

This chain uses TRBV18 with TRBJ1-4, with a possible D match to TRBD1 (6 bases). Trimming took 10 bases from V and 3 from J, leaving 12 bases between them. This CDR3 is built from 13 residues. Per the germline V gene, CDR1 is KGHSH and CDR2 is LQKENI. CDR3: CATTDSANEKLFF. The CDR3 region has the DNA TGTGCCACCACGGACAGCGCTAATGAAAAACTGTTTTTT.

The chain carries TRBV18 and TRBJ2-1, with D possibly matching TRBD2 (6 bases). V shed 4 bases and J shed 2 bases, with 15 bases lying between them. This CDR3 is built from 16 residues. Germline V gene data show CDR1 as KGHSH and CDR2 as LQKENI. CDR3 DNA sequence: TGTGCCAGCTCACGGAGTGGCGGGAACGCCTACAATGAGCAGTTCTTC. Translated: CASSRSGGNAYNEQFF. The full variable domain, its missing parts supplied by reference TRBV18 and TRBJ2-1, is NAGVMQNPRHLVRRRGQEARLRCSPMKGHSHVYWYRQLPEEGLKFMVYLQKENIIDESGMPKERFSAEFPKEGPSILRIQQVVRGDSAAYFCASSRSGGNAYNEQFFGPGTRLTVL.

This clonotype has just a few counts. The chain recombines TRBV12-5 with TRBJ2-5; 9 nucleotides line up with TRBD2. The ends lost 6 bases at V and 4 bases at J; junction bases unmatched: 9. Germline V gene data show CDR1 as LGHNT and CDR2 as FRNRAP. CDR3 size: 15 residues. The CDR3, as DNA: TGTGCTAGTGGCCAAGCCGGGACTAGCACAGAGACCCAGTACTTC. It translates to CASGQAGTSTETQYF.

This clonotype showed up just a few times. DNA of the CDR3: TGCAGCGTTGAAGTCAACGATGAAAAACTGTTTTTT. Protein: CSVEVNDEKLFF. This sequence joins TRBV29-1 and TRBJ1-4; no definite D call. With 1 base removed from V and 6 bases from J, the gap between germline ends came to 6 bases. Looked up from germline, CDR1 is SQVTM and CDR2 is ANQGSEA. This CDR3 spans 12 amino acids.

This sequence joins TRBV19 and TRBJ2-2; perhaps D is TRBD1 or TRBD2 (6 bases each). CDR1 and CDR2 from the germline V gene are LNHDA and SQIVND (reference sequence). The CDR3 length is 15 residues. V lost 6 bases to trimming and J lost 0 bases, with 11 bases between them. The CDR3 region has the DNA TGTGCCAGTAGAAGGGGGGCTCCGAACACCGGGGAGCTGTTTTTT. This codes for CASRRGAPNTGELFF.

This clonotype was seen many times. A read error may account for a junction end that differs from germline. The rearrangement links TRBV7-2 to TRBJ2-1; 9 nucleotides align to TRBD2. The V gene's germline CDR1 is SGHTA and CDR2 FQGNSA. The CDR3 extends over 15 amino acids. CDR3: CASSSTGTSYDEQFF. CDR3 sequence (DNA): TGTGCCAGCAGCTCGACCGGGACTAGCTACGATGAGCAGTTCTTC.

V is TRBV5-1 and J is TRBJ2-7; 8 bases match TRBD1. J gave up 5 bases and V 5 bases, and 9 bases lay outside the gene matches. This CDR3 comprises 14 residues. The germline CDR1 and CDR2 sequences are SGHRS and YFSETQ. CDR3: CASRQDRVINEQYF. The CDR3 DNA reads TGCGCCAGCAGACAGGACAGGGTTATTAACGAGCAGTACTTC.

Worth noting for this clonotype: The junction departs from the called germline gene at one end, perhaps through a read error. The rearrangement joins TRBV11-2 to TRBJ2-1, with D tentatively TRBD1 or TRBD2 (5 bases each). CDR3 length equals 14 residues. Germline values: CDR1 SGHAT, CDR2 FQNNGV. The CDR3 protein is CACSPIEGLVEQFF. In nucleotides, the CDR3 is TGTGCCTGCAGCCCCATTGAGGGGCTAGTTGAGCAGTTCTTC.

This chain joins TRBV4-1 and TRBJ2-7; D possibly uses TRBD1 or TRBD2 (6 bases each). CDR3 size: 15 residues. Germline-derived CDR1 and CDR2 are MGHRA and YSYEKL. With 4 bases removed from V and 3 bases from J, the gap between germline ends came to 16 bases. CDR3 DNA: TGCGCCAGCAGCCCAGAGGGGGGCCCAGGCTACGAGCAGTACTTC. Translation: CASSPEGGPGYEQYF.

V usage is TRBV28 and J usage is TRBJ2-3; 10 bases line up with TRBD1. After removal of 5 bases from V and 4 bases from J, the junction contained 6 bases not matched to a gene. The CDR3 extends over 15 amino acids. Germline-derived CDR1 and CDR2 are MDHEN and SYDVKM. The CDR3 sequence is CASSPRDRGPDTQYF. CDR3 coding DNA: TGTGCCAGCAGTCCCCGGGACAGGGGACCAGATACGCAGTATTTT. Variable domain in full (rest from reference TRBV28 and TRBJ2-3): DVKVTQSSRYLVKRTGEKVFLECVQDMDHENMFWYRQDPGLGLRLIYFSYDVKMKEKGDIPEGYSVSREKKERFSLILESASTNQTSMYLCASSPRDRGPDTQYFGPGTRLTVL.

This clonotype was seen more than once but under ten times. The junction departs from the called germline gene at one end, perhaps through a read error. V and J are TRBV5-3 and TRBJ2-1, with 10 positions matching TRBD2. TRBV5-3 is marked as an open reading frame, function uncertain. The CDR3 length is 16 residues. The CDR3 nucleotides are TGTGCCAGCAGCTTGGCCTGGGTAGCGGGAGGCAATGAGCAGTTCTTC. Its protein product is CASSLAWVAGGNEQFF.

This chain uses TRBV19 with TRBJ2-1; 8 bases fit TRBD1. V lost 6 bases and J lost 5; bases outside the gene matches: 3. The germline gives CDR1 LNHDA, CDR2 SQIVND (reference sequence). This CDR3 has 13 residues. For the CDR3, the DNA is TGTGCCAGTAGCGACAGGGGTGACAATGAGCAGTTCTTC. Protein product: CASSDRGDNEQFF.

This clonotype was found many times. V gene TRBV7-2 combines with J gene TRBJ2-3; D not certain. This CDR3 comprises 14 residues. The V and J ends lost 5 bases and 1 base respectively, with 10 bases between them. Germline lookup yields CDR1 SGHTA and CDR2 FQGNSA. Here the CDR3 reads CASSLLARTDTQYF. The DNA for the CDR3 is TGTGCCAGCAGCCTCCTGGCCCGCACAGATACGCAGTATTTT. The full variable domain, in which reference TRBV7-2 and TRBJ2-3 provide the parts outside the CDR3, is GAGVSQSPSNKVTEKGKDVELRCDPISGHTALYWYRQSLGQGLEFLIYFQGNSAPDKSGLPSDRFSAERTGGSVSTLTIQRTQQEDSAVYLCASSLLARTDTQYFGPGTRLTVL.

This clonotype has just a few counts. This rearrangement joins TRBV5-4 to TRBJ2-5; D might be TRBD1 (6 bases). Germline loops: CDR1 SGHNT, CDR2 YYREEE (reference sequence). This CDR3 spans 15 amino acids. Trimming took off 2 bases at V and 1 base at J, with 12 bases between the two ends. The CDR3 loop reads CASSFLGQPQETQYF. Written as DNA, the CDR3 is TGTGCCAGCAGCTTCCTTGGACAGCCCCAAGAGACCCAGTACTTC.

The rearrangement uses TRBV7-6 and TRBJ1-1; the D gene is possibly TRBD1 (5 bases). Germline loops: CDR1 SGHVS, CDR2 FNYEAQ. The CDR3 is made up of 15 amino acids. V was trimmed by 2 bases and J by 0 bases, leaving 10 bases between them. DNA for the CDR3: TGTGCCAGCAGCTTAAGTGAGGGGATGAACACTGAAGCTTTCTTT. Its translation: CASSLSEGMNTEAFF.